The rows below give T cell receptor beta chains drawn from one sample of a study of OX40 agonist ivuxolimab in advanced cancers. Data came from immunoSEQ multiplex PCR; TCRdb stores just in-frame clones and leaves some out. Of tens of thousands of clones listed, over 75% are singletons. Material: CD4+ or CD8+ T cells sorted from blood, obtained in a trial of the OX40 agonist ivuxolimab. Source of these receptors: an adult with an advanced solid tumor such as melanoma, head and neck, liver or kidney cancer. CDR3s include the opening cysteine and the closing phenylalanine or tryptophan. Each record gives: clone size, V gene, D gene, J gene, CDR3 protein, CDR3 DNA. D genes are given only for firm matches. Clone size is stated in some rows and not others, as once, few, many or a class when expanded.

size: .; V: TRBV15; D: .; J: TRBJ2-5; CDR3: CATSPSLRGQETQYF; DNA: TGTGCCACCAGCCCCTCCCTAAGAGGCCAAGAGACCCAGTACTTC
size: .; V: TRBV27; D: TRBD1; J: TRBJ2-2; CDR3: CASSAPGTGKIFF; DNA: TGTGCCAGCAGTGCCCCCGGGACAGGGAAGATATTTTTT
size: .; V: TRBV5-5; D: .; J: TRBJ2-1; CDR3: CASSATGFSYNEQFF; DNA: TGTGCCAGCAGCGCAACAGGGTTCTCCTACAATGAGCAGTTCTTC
size: .; V: TRBV9; D: .; J: TRBJ2-1; CDR3: CASSAQGYDEQFF; DNA: TGTGCCAGCAGCGCACAGGGATACGATGAGCAGTTCTTC
size: .; V: TRBV15; D: .; J: TRBJ2-1; CDR3: CATSRTAGTGQFF; DNA: TGTGCCACCAGCAGGACGGCGGGGACCGGGCAGTTCTTC
size: .; V: TRBV28; D: .; J: TRBJ1-5; CDR3: CASTPGGSVAVSQPQHF; DNA: TGTGCCAGCACCCCTGGGGGCTCGGTGGCCGTTAGTCAGCCCCAGCATTTT
size: .; V: TRBV28; D: TRBD2; J: TRBJ2-7; CDR3: CASTLAGAYEQYF; DNA: TGTGCCAGCACTCTAGCGGGAGCTTACGAGCAGTACTTC
size: .; V: TRBV19; D: .; J: TRBJ1-3; CDR3: CASSTGSQGGNTIYF; DNA: TGTGCCAGTAGTACGGGATCCCAAGGAGGAAACACCATATATTTT
size: .; V: TRBV27; D: .; J: TRBJ2-1; CDR3: CASSWGPSNEQFF; DNA: TGTGCCAGCAGTTGGGGACCGTCTAATGAGCAGTTCTTC
size: .; V: TRBV7-3; D: .; J: TRBJ2-1; CDR3: CASSLNHGLGQFF; DNA: TGTGCCAGCAGCCTCAATCACGGATTGGGACAGTTCTTC
size: .; V: TRBV27; D: TRBD1; J: TRBJ1-2; CDR3: CASSPTPTGNYGYTF; DNA: TGTGCCAGCAGTCCTACCCCGACAGGGAACTATGGCTACACCTTC
size: .; V: TRBV28; D: TRBD1; J: TRBJ2-6; CDR3: CASSLRFPGTGNSGANVLTF; DNA: TGTGCCAGCAGTTTAAGGTTCCCGGGGACAGGTAACTCTGGGGCCAACGTCCTGACTTTC
size: .; V: TRBV18; D: .; J: TRBJ2-3; CDR3: CASSQRQFPSTDTQYF; DNA: TGTGCCAGCTCGCAACGACAGTTCCCTAGCACAGATACGCAGTATTTT
size: .; V: TRBV28; D: .; J: TRBJ2-2; CDR3: CASSFGGRIELFF; DNA: TGTGCCAGCAGTTTTGGGGGGCGAATCGAGCTGTTTTTT
size: .; V: TRBV7-9; D: .; J: TRBJ2-7; CDR3: CASSLTSEQYF; DNA: TGTGCCAGCAGCTTAACCAGCGAGCAGTACTTC
size: .; V: TRBV7-2; D: TRBD2; J: TRBJ2-4; CDR3: CASSLVSSSGALAKNIQYF; DNA: TGTGCCAGCAGCTTAGTCAGTTCTAGCGGGGCCTTAGCCAAAAACATTCAGTACTTC
size: once; V: TRBV6-6; D: .; J: TRBJ1-2; CDR3: CASSYYLRDGYTF; DNA: TGTGCCAGCAGTTACTACCTGAGGGATGGCTACACCTTC
size: .; V: TRBV19; D: TRBD1; J: TRBJ2-2; CDR3: CASSISVGTGTGELFF; DNA: TGTGCCAGTAGTATATCCGTTGGGACAGGGACCGGGGAGCTGTTTTTT
size: once; V: TRBV7-3; D: .; J: TRBJ2-3; CDR3: CASSPRASGDTQYF; DNA: TGTGCCAGCAGCCCTCGGGCGAGCGGGGATACGCAGTATTTT
size: .; V: TRBV28; D: .; J: TRBJ1-5; CDR3: CASRPQELGNQPQHF; DNA: TGTGCCAGCAGACCACAGGAGTTGGGCAATCAGCCCCAGCATTTT
size: .; V: TRBV28; D: .; J: TRBJ2-7; CDR3: CASSLGPPYEQYF; DNA: TGTGCCAGCAGTTTAGGCCCCCCCTACGAGCAGTACTTC
size: .; V: TRBV6-1; D: TRBD1; J: TRBJ1-5; CDR3: CASSEKRQGRQPQHF; DNA: TGTGCCAGCAGTGAGAAAAGACAGGGGAGACAGCCCCAGCATTTT
size: .; V: TRBV6-6; D: TRBD1; J: TRBJ1-5; CDR3: CASSTGTGGNQPQHF; DNA: TGTGCCAGCAGTACCGGGACAGGGGGAAATCAGCCCCAGCATTTT
size: .; V: TRBV27; D: TRBD1; J: TRBJ2-7; CDR3: CASSRDRAYEQYF; DNA: TGTGCCAGCAGCCGGGACAGGGCTTACGAGCAGTACTTC
size: .; V: TRBV19; D: .; J: TRBJ2-5; CDR3: CASRRGETQYF; DNA: TGTGCCAGCAGAAGGGGGGAGACCCAGTACTTC
size: once; V: TRBV29-1; D: .; J: TRBJ2-1; CDR3: CSVERKLAYNEQFF; DNA: TGCAGCGTTGAAAGGAAACTAGCCTACAATGAGCAGTTCTTC
size: .; V: TRBV28; D: .; J: TRBJ1-2; CDR3: CASSQLGEGYTF; DNA: TGTGCCAGCAGTCAGTTGGGCGAGGGCTACACCTTC
size: .; V: TRBV29-1; D: .; J: TRBJ1-5; CDR3: CSVHTGGDDSNQPQHF; DNA: TGCAGCGTGCATACGGGGGGGGACGATAGCAATCAGCCCCAGCATTTT
size: .; V: TRBV19; D: .; J: TRBJ1-5; CDR3: CASSIDARDSGNQPQHF; DNA: TGTGCCAGTAGTATAGATGCCCGGGACTCCGGGAATCAGCCCCAGCATTTT
size: .; V: TRBV5-1; D: TRBD2; J: TRBJ2-5; CDR3: CASSRVAGPQETQYF; DNA: TGCGCCAGCAGCCGCGTAGCGGGACCTCAAGAGACCCAGTACTTC
size: .; V: TRBV4-2; D: .; J: TRBJ1-2; CDR3: CASSQRNSDSNYGYTF; DNA: TGTGCCAGCAGCCAACGTAACAGCGACTCTAACTATGGCTACACCTTC
size: .; V: TRBV19; D: .; J: TRBJ1-2; CDR3: CASSMLQESFYGYTF; DNA: TGTGCCAGTAGTATGTTGCAGGAAAGCTTCTATGGCTACACCTTC
size: .; V: TRBV5-1; D: TRBD2; J: TRBJ2-7; CDR3: CASSSGLAYEQYF; DNA: TGCGCCAGCAGCTCGGGACTAGCCTACGAGCAGTACTTC
size: .; V: TRBV5-1; D: TRBD2; J: TRBJ2-1; CDR3: CASCLAGAYNEQFF; DNA: TGCGCCAGCTGTCTAGCGGGAGCTTACAATGAGCAGTTCTTC
size: .; V: TRBV6-1; D: .; J: TRBJ1-2; CDR3: CASSAWGGNYGYTF; DNA: TGTGCCAGCAGCGCATGGGGGGGAAACTATGGCTACACCTTC
size: .; V: TRBV2; D: .; J: TRBJ2-1; CDR3: CASSEVAGLANEQFF; DNA: TGTGCCAGCAGTGAAGTCGCGGGATTGGCAAATGAGCAGTTCTTC
size: .; V: TRBV5-1; D: .; J: TRBJ1-1; CDR3: CASSLWVGVEAFF; DNA: TGCGCCAGCAGCTTATGGGTCGGGGTTGAAGCTTTCTTT
size: .; V: TRBV5-4; D: TRBD2; J: TRBJ2-1; CDR3: CASSQGLAGAHEQFF; DNA: TGTGCCAGCAGCCAAGGACTAGCGGGAGCTCATGAGCAGTTCTTC
size: .; V: TRBV29-1; D: .; J: TRBJ2-3; CDR3: CSVEAGHPDTQYF; DNA: TGCAGCGTTGAAGCGGGCCACCCGGATACGCAGTATTTT
size: once; V: TRBV29-1; D: .; J: TRBJ2-7; CDR3: CSVDGGYEQYF; DNA: TGCAGCGTTGATGGGGGCTACGAGCAGTACTTC
size: .; V: TRBV6-5; D: .; J: TRBJ1-2; CDR3: CASSYRQYRNGYTF; DNA: TGTGCCAGCAGTTATCGGCAGTATCGTAATGGCTACACCTTC
size: .; V: TRBV19; D: .; J: TRBJ1-1; CDR3: CASSIEGQRNTEAFF; DNA: TGTGCCAGTAGTATAGAAGGACAGAGGAACACTGAAGCTTTCTTT
size: .; V: TRBV7-8; D: .; J: TRBJ1-1; CDR3: CASSLGRVGAEAFF; DNA: TGTGCCAGCAGCTTAGGCAGGGTGGGGGCTGAAGCTTTCTTT
size: few; V: TRBV5-1; D: .; J: TRBJ2-3; CDR3: CASSPFLTDTQYF; DNA: TGCGCCAGCAGCCCATTTCTCACAGATACGCAGTATTTT
size: .; V: TRBV6-1; D: .; J: TRBJ1-1; CDR3: CASSENRLNTEAFF; DNA: TGTGCCAGCAGTGAAAACAGATTGAACACTGAAGCTTTCTTT
size: .; V: TRBV5-1; D: .; J: TRBJ2-2; CDR3: CASSLVSTGELFF; DNA: TGCGCCAGCAGCTTGGTGAGCACCGGGGAGCTGTTTTTT
size: .; V: TRBV27; D: .; J: TRBJ2-7; CDR3: CASSSPTISAYEQYF; DNA: TGTGCCAGCAGTTCCCCTACTATTTCGGCCTACGAGCAGTACTTC
size: .; V: TRBV7-3; D: .; J: TRBJ2-1; CDR3: CASGRRESSYNEQFF; DNA: TGTGCCAGCGGGAGGAGGGAAAGCTCCTACAATGAGCAGTTCTTC
size: .; V: TRBV7-7; D: .; J: TRBJ2-1; CDR3: CASSPNPGSSYNEQFF; DNA: TGTGCCAGCAGCCCGAATCCGGGGAGCTCCTACAATGAGCAGTTCTTC
size: .; V: TRBV7-9; D: TRBD1; J: TRBJ1-6; CDR3: CASSTDRENSPLHF; DNA: TGTGCCAGCAGCACGGACAGGGAAAATTCACCCCTCCACTTT
size: .; V: TRBV18; D: TRBD2; J: TRBJ2-1; CDR3: CASSPPTSASEANEQFF; DNA: TGTGCCAGCTCACCACCAACTAGCGCTAGCGAAGCCAATGAGCAGTTCTTC
size: .; V: TRBV28; D: .; J: TRBJ2-7; CDR3: CASRALGSGSYEQYF; DNA: TGTGCCAGCAGGGCTTTGGGTAGCGGATCCTACGAGCAGTACTTC
size: .; V: TRBV7-9; D: .; J: TRBJ2-7; CDR3: CASSRSVDYEQYF; DNA: TGTGCCAGCAGCCGGAGCGTAGATTACGAGCAGTACTTC